These 5 T cell receptor beta chains were all obtained from the same sample, sequenced in a study of blood T cell repertoires in COVID-19. Assay used: immunoSEQ multiplex PCR; TCRdb lists only in-frame clones, some missing. The repertoire includes about 60,000 clones, about nine tenths of them detected once, and roughly an eighth sits in the top ten. Sequenced material: peripheral blood. These receptors were taken from a human donor with active COVID-19. The donor label of this sample is uncertain.

The rearrangement uses TRBV6-5 and TRBJ1-4; 8 positions agree with TRBD1. The CDR3 is made up of 14 amino acids. Germline assignment: CDR1 MNHEY and CDR2 SVGAGI. Trimming removed 6 bases from V and 8 bases from J; junction bases left unmatched: 8. The CDR3 DNA follows: TGTGCCAGCAGCCCACAGGGGGTCGTGGAAAAACTGTTTTTT. Translated, it gives CASSPQGVVEKLFF.

V usage is TRBV10-3 and J usage is TRBJ1-2, with 9 bases aligning to TRBD1. This CDR3 contains 13 residues. J was trimmed by 8 bases and V by 5 bases; bases with no gene match: 6. Germline values: CDR1 ENHRY, CDR2 SYGVKD. This CDR3 is CAISRTGESGYTF. The CDR3 bases are TGTGCCATCAGTCGGACAGGGGAGAGCGGCTACACCTTC.

The J gene is TRBJ2-7, the V gene TRBV7-8; no firm D call. Germline loops: CDR1 SGHVS, CDR2 FQNEAQ. The CDR3 runs to 12 residues. The germline V and J ends were trimmed by 2 bases and 5 bases, with 7 bases remaining between them. The CDR3 sequence: CASSLTGNEQYF. The CDR3 region has the DNA TGTGCCAGCAGCTTAACGGGTAACGAGCAGTACTTC.

This sequence joins TRBV6-1 and TRBJ2-2, with D tentatively TRBD1 (5 bases). Germline lookup yields CDR1 MNHNS and CDR2 SASEGT. This CDR3 has 15 amino acids. V was clipped by 1 base and J by 5 bases, with 11 bases between them. CDR3 amino acids: CASSEGGARTGELFF. The CDR3 DNA reads as TGTGCCAGCAGTGAAGGGGGCGCCCGAACCGGGGAGCTGTTTTTT.

The CDR3 here is CASSLDREHTGELFF. Written as DNA, the CDR3 is TGTGCCAGCAGCTTGGACAGGGAACACACCGGGGAGCTGTTTTTT. The chain recombines TRBV7-9 with TRBJ2-2; 8 positions agree with TRBD1. J lost 3 bases, V lost 3 bases, and 3 bases had no gene match. CDR1 is SEHNR and CDR2 is FQNEAQ in the germline V gene (reference sequence). The CDR3 sequence is 15 residues long.